This is a list of T cell receptor beta chains from one sample in a study of T-cell reconstitution after alpha-beta-depleted transplantation in children. Each CDR3 protein is one row after TCRdb ran MiXCR on the PCR reads. This table holds hundreds of thousands of distinct CDR3 sequences, roughly 15% found once. Sample: PBMCs, mostly from graft donor cells, taken 360 days after TCRalphabeta/CD19-depleted stem cell transplant. Receptors originate from a male patient younger than 18 who had a stem cell transplant for acute lymphoblastic leukemia, so the T cells may come from the graft donor. The CDR3 runs from the conserved cysteine through the conserved F or W. Each record gives: D gene, J gene, V gene, clone size, CDR3 DNA, CDR3 protein. D genes are given only for firm matches. Rows may omit the clone size; those that give it use once, few, many or a size class.

d_call: NA; j_call: TRBJ2-5; v_call: TRBV12-3/TRBV12-4; clone_size: NA; cdr3_nt: TGTGCCAGCACCGAGGGCCCTCCCGGAGAGACCCAGTACTTC; cdr3_aa: CASTEGPPGETQYF
d_call: TRBD1; j_call: TRBJ1-5; v_call: TRBV27; clone_size: few; cdr3_nt: TGTGCCAGCAGTTCGGGACAGGGGGCTATTCAGCCCCAGCATTTT; cdr3_aa: CASSSGQGAIQPQHF
d_call: TRBD2; j_call: TRBJ2-7; v_call: TRBV5-1; clone_size: few; cdr3_nt: TGCGCCAGCTGTACCCTAGCGGGAGCTTCCTACGAGCAGTACTTC; cdr3_aa: CASCTLAGASYEQYF
d_call: TRBD1; j_call: TRBJ2-7; v_call: TRBV4-1; clone_size: few; cdr3_nt: TGCGCCAGCAGCAGGAATGACAGGGCCTTCTACGAGCAGTACTTC; cdr3_aa: CASSRNDRAFYEQYF
d_call: NA; j_call: TRBJ1-3; v_call: TRBV2; clone_size: NA; cdr3_nt: TGTGCCAGCAGTGGGCGTCAGCCTGGAAACACCATATATTTT; cdr3_aa: CASSGRQPGNTIYF
d_call: TRBD1; j_call: TRBJ2-3; v_call: TRBV5-1; clone_size: once; cdr3_nt: TGCGCCAGCAGCTCAGACAGGGGGCGAATCGCAGATACGCAGTATTTT; cdr3_aa: CASSSDRGRIADTQYF
d_call: NA; j_call: TRBJ2-6; v_call: TRBV27; clone_size: few; cdr3_nt: TGTGCCAGCAGTTCCCCTGTTCGCAGGCCATTTAGCGCCTCTGGGGCCAACGTCCTGACTTTC; cdr3_aa: CASSSPVRRPFSASGANVLTF
d_call: TRBD2; j_call: TRBJ2-7; v_call: TRBV5-1; clone_size: once; cdr3_nt: TGCGCCAGCAGCTGGGGACTAGAGTACGAGCAGTACTTC; cdr3_aa: CASSWGLEYEQYF
d_call: TRBD2; j_call: TRBJ2-1; v_call: TRBV7-2; clone_size: many; cdr3_nt: TGTGCCAGCAGCTTAGTCGGGACTAGGACCTCCAATGAGCAGTTCTTC; cdr3_aa: CASSLVGTRTSNEQFF
d_call: NA; j_call: TRBJ1-1; v_call: TRBV20-1; clone_size: NA; cdr3_nt: TGCAGTGCCCGCAGGTTTACTGAAGCTTTCTTT; cdr3_aa: CSARRFTEAFF
d_call: TRBD2; j_call: TRBJ2-4; v_call: TRBV11-2; clone_size: NA; cdr3_nt: TGTGCCAGCAGCACTACAGCGGGAGTAAGCAAAAACATTCAGTACTTC; cdr3_aa: CASSTTAGVSKNIQYF
d_call: TRBD2; j_call: TRBJ2-7; v_call: TRBV7-9; clone_size: few; cdr3_nt: TGTGCCACCTGGACTAGCGGGAACCCTTACGAGCAGTACTTC; cdr3_aa: CATWTSGNPYEQYF
d_call: TRBD2; j_call: TRBJ2-7; v_call: TRBV27; clone_size: NA; cdr3_nt: TGTGCCAGCAGTTTATCCGGCCGGGAGGGTTACGAGCAGTACTTC; cdr3_aa: CASSLSGREGYEQYF
d_call: NA; j_call: TRBJ2-1; v_call: TRBV5-1; clone_size: many; cdr3_nt: TGCGCCAGCAGCTCGCTTCGGTTAGATCTGTTCTTC; cdr3_aa: CASSSLRLDLFF
d_call: TRBD2; j_call: TRBJ2-7; v_call: TRBV12-3/TRBV12-4; clone_size: few; cdr3_nt: TGTGCCAGCAGTTGGACGGGAGGGCCCCAGGAGCAGTACTTC; cdr3_aa: CASSWTGGPQEQYF